The T cell receptor beta chain under discussion was sequenced for a study of Graves' ophthalmopathy and Graves' hyperthyroidism. Exclusion applied to patients with other autoimmune diseases, uncontrolled infections, pregnancy or lactation. The diagnosis combined clinical symptoms, thyroxine, TRAb, thyroid ultrasound and orbital computed tomography scans. Germline V gene lookup returns CDR1 MGHRA and CDR2 YSYEKL. This CDR3 contains 15 residues. The V end was cut by 4 bases, the J end by 0 bases, with 9 bases between. Amplification of the TCR beta CDR3 regions used RNA transcripts (as template). An opening RT-PCR round employed HTBI primers and preceded a second-round multiplex PCR. TCRdb analysed the multiplex PCR reads with MiXCR anew, one entry per CDR3 protein. Here the sample spans 350,000 to 450,000 distinct CDR3 sequences, around 20% being singletons. Study-wide findings and caveats: Blood shared most expanded thyroid clonotypes above 0.001 frequency.

Details on this clonotype: Its antigen is currently unknown.

Sequenced input: peripheral blood. V is TRBV4-1 and J is TRBJ2-2; D call uncertain. The sequence came from a woman aged 18 to 35 with stable Graves' hyperthyroidism. For the CDR3, the DNA is TGCGCCAGCAGCCTACATGACGCGAACACCGGGGAGCTGTTTTTT. This sequence encodes CASSLHDANTGELFF.